A single sample gave rise to the 18 T cell receptor beta chains below, sequenced in a study of CD8 T cells in ankylosing spondylitis. Study-wide results and caveats: What seemed typical of ankylosing spondylitis blood was a TCR beta motif built from roughly eight highly homologous variants.

These receptors' targets are unknown. TCRdb re-called the 5' RACE reads with MiXCR, one entry per CDR3 protein. The table shows some 840,000 distinct CDR3 sequences, with around 11% occurring only once. Sequences were obtained from blood, either unsorted or a sorted T cell fraction (not recorded which). The receptors were sampled from a male donor with ankylosing spondylitis.

The chain carries TRBV5-1 and TRBJ1-1, with 7 positions matching TRBD1. With 3 bases clipped from V and 11 bases from J, the junction kept 7 bases outside the gene matches. CDR1 and CDR2 from the germline V gene are SGHRS and YFSETQ. There are 12 residues in the CDR3. CDR3 in amino acids: CASSSQGDEAFF. The CDR3 region has the DNA TGCGCCAGCAGCTCGCAGGGGGATGAGGCTTTCTTT.

There are many counts of this clonotype. This chain connects TRBV12-3 or TRBV12-4 to TRBJ1-3; D gene ambiguous. Between the trimmed V and J ends, which lost 4 bases and 0 bases, there was a span of 4 bases. CDR3 length: 13 residues. The CDR3 region is CASSYISGNTIYF. The CDR3 coding sequence is TGTGCCAGCAGTTACATCTCTGGAAACACCATATATTTT.

This clonotype was counted ten times or more. The rearrangement joins TRBV29-1 to TRBJ1-2; D might be TRBD1 (5 bases). The germline gives CDR1 SQVTM, CDR2 ANQGSEA. The CDR3 contains 14 residues. V shed 8 bases and J shed 6 bases, with 22 bases lying between them. The DNA for the CDR3 is TGCAGCACCTCGTGGGGGTATGGGTCGGATGGCTACACCTTC. Its translation: CSTSWGYGSDGYTF.

This clonotype has just a few counts. The chain joins TRBV19 to TRBJ1-6; 7 nucleotides line up with TRBD1. V was clipped by 4 bases and J by 0 bases; unmatched bases: 6. CDR1 and CDR2 (germline): LNHDA, SQIVND (reference sequence). CDR3 length: 17 amino acids. The CDR3 protein is CASSTGQASSYNSPLHF. In DNA form, the CDR3 reads TGTGCCAGTAGTACCGGACAGGCGAGCTCCTATAATTCACCCCTCCACTTT.

In this sample, this clonotype turned up a few times. The chain carries TRBV7-2 and TRBJ1-6; 8 bases are shared with TRBD1. There are 15 residues in the CDR3. Per germline, CDR1 SGHTA and CDR2 FQGNSA. V dropped 7 bases and J dropped 8; count of bases not matched to a gene: 10. The CDR3 here is CASTPQTGEDSPLHF. CDR3 nucleotide sequence: TGTGCCAGCACCCCCCAGACAGGGGAGGATTCACCCCTCCACTTT.

This clonotype was seen a handful of times. The rearrangement joins TRBV12-3 or TRBV12-4 to TRBJ1-5; D is unresolved. With 5 bases removed from V and 9 bases from J, the gap between germline ends came to 14 bases. The CDR3 is 13 amino acids. The CDR3 here is CASSPFFLGPQHF. In DNA form, the CDR3 reads TGTGCCAGCAGTCCCTTCTTCCTAGGGCCCCAGCATTTT.

This clonotype was found a few times. The chain recombines TRBV20-1 with TRBJ1-5; 7 bases map to TRBD1. The CDR3 contains 13 residues. Trimming cost V 6 bases and J 5 bases; bases outside gene matches: 7. Germline V gene sequence: CDR1 DFQATT, CDR2 SNEGSKA (reference sequence). The CDR3 region is CSARTGFDQPQHF. In nucleotides, the CDR3 is TGCAGTGCGCGGACAGGTTTCGATCAGCCCCAGCATTTT.

Only a few counts were recorded for this clonotype. This CDR3 is CASSFKPGQGNTEAFF. CDR3 coding DNA: TGCGCCAGCAGCTTTAAACCGGGACAGGGGAACACTGAAGCTTTCTTT. The chain uses TRBV5-1 and TRBJ1-1, with 9 bases matching TRBD1. The CDR3 has 16 residues. Germline lookup yields CDR1 SGHRS and CDR2 YFSETQ. V dropped 2 bases and J dropped 1; count of bases not matched to a gene: 6.

The rearrangement joins TRBV6-2 or TRBV6-3 to TRBJ2-2; D is perhaps TRBD2 (5 bases). This CDR3 has 17 residues. Trimming removed 0 bases at V and 0 bases at J, with 11 bases between. Germline V gene lookup returns CDR1 MNHEY and CDR2 SVGEGT. DNA for the CDR3: TGTGCCAGCAGTTACTCCATGAGGCGGGCGAACACCGGGGAGCTGTTTTTT. As protein: CASSYSMRRANTGELFF.

This clonotype was counted ten times or more. The rearrangement uses TRBV28 and TRBJ2-5, with TRBD2 matching 9 bases. The CDR3 length is 15 residues. Trimming removed 6 bases from V and 4 bases from J; junction bases left unmatched: 9. Germline-derived CDR1 and CDR2 are MDHEN and SYDVKM. The CDR3 bases are TGTGCCAGCAGAACCGGGACTAGCTTCACAGAGACCCAGTACTTC. It codes for CASRTGTSFTETQYF.

This clonotype was counted only a few times. The CDR3 is CSVRRTQTDTQYF. The CDR3 DNA sequence: TGCAGCGTCCGGCGGACACAGACAGATACGCAGTATTTT. The chain combines TRBV29-1 with TRBJ2-3; possible D gene TRBD1, 5 bases. The CDR3 runs 13 residues. V lost 6 bases and J lost 3, with 13 bases in between. Per the germline V gene, CDR1 is SQVTM and CDR2 is ANQGSEA.

The chain carries TRBV9 and TRBJ2-1, with D perhaps matching TRBD2 (6 bases). CDR3 size: 16 residues. Germline loops: CDR1 SGDLS, CDR2 YYNGEE. Deletions cut 2 bases from V and 2 bases from J, with 14 bases between. CDR3 sequence: CASSVSTGVTYNEQFF. The CDR3 nucleotides are TGTGCCAGCAGCGTCTCGACGGGAGTTACCTACAATGAGCAGTTCTTC. Combining the CDR3 with reference TRBV9 and TRBJ2-1 gives the whole variable domain DSGVTQTPKHLITATGQRVTLRCSPRSGDLSVYWYQQSLDQGLQFLIQYYNGEERAKGNILERFSAQQFPDLHSELNLSSLELGDSALYFCASSVSTGVTYNEQFFGPGTRLTVL.

This clonotype appeared a few times. The V gene is TRBV9, the J gene TRBJ1-1, with D unresolved. Deletions cut 0 bases from V and 1 base from J, with 7 bases between. CDR1 and CDR2 from the germline V gene are SGDLS and YYNGEE. This CDR3 contains 14 residues. CDR3 bases: TGTGCCAGCAGCGTAGCCCCAGAGAACACTGAAGCTTTCTTT. Encoded protein: CASSVAPENTEAFF.

The chain links TRBV7-2 to TRBJ2-1; TRBD2 might be the D (6 bases). Germline V CDR1 and CDR2: SGHTA, FQGNSA. V was clipped by 8 bases and J by 7 bases, with 21 bases between them. The CDR3 contains 15 residues. The DNA of the CDR3 is TGTGCCAGCGAAACCGGGAGCCCGATTGCTAATGAGCAGTTCTTC. It encodes CASETGSPIANEQFF.

This clonotype turned up a few times. The genes are TRBV5-4 and TRBJ2-3; 7 positions match TRBD1. The CDR3 contains 19 residues. V shed 2 bases and J 0 bases; nucleotides not matched to a gene: 15. CDR1 SGHNT and CDR2 YYREEE come from the germline V gene (reference sequence). DNA of the CDR3: TGTGCCAGCAGCTTACCCCTCCTAACAGGGGTTAAAAGCACAGATACGCAGTATTTT. This encodes CASSLPLLTGVKSTDTQYF.

This chain links TRBV7-9 with TRBJ2-1; TRBD2 matches at 7 bases. Losses at the gene ends were 3 bases for V and 14 bases for J; bases not matched to a gene: 4. This CDR3 is 11 amino acids long. Germline values: CDR1 SEHNR, CDR2 FQNEAQ (reference sequence). This CDR3 is CASSFAAGKFF. The CDR3 bases are TGTGCCAGCAGCTTCGCAGCGGGAAAGTTCTTC.

This clonotype was recorded a few times. V gene TRBV4-2 combines with J gene TRBJ1-1; D is undetermined. Trimming left V 0 bases short and J 2 bases short, with 13 bases between. The V gene's germline CDR1 is LGHNA and CDR2 YNFKEQ. The CDR3 totals 16 residues. The CDR3 is CASSQDVGNLNTEAFF. As DNA, the CDR3 is TGTGCCAGCAGCCAAGATGTTGGCAATTTAAACACTGAAGCTTTCTTT.

This clonotype was counted a few times. V gene TRBV15 combines with J gene TRBJ1-1; no reliable D call. V was shortened by 0 bases and J by 0 bases, with 8 bases between the two germline ends. CDR1 and CDR2 (germline): LNHNV, YYDKDF (reference sequence). The CDR3 totals 15 residues. The chain's CDR3 is CATSRDKGLNTEAFF. Written as DNA, the CDR3 is TGTGCCACCAGCAGAGATAAGGGCTTGAACACTGAAGCTTTCTTT.